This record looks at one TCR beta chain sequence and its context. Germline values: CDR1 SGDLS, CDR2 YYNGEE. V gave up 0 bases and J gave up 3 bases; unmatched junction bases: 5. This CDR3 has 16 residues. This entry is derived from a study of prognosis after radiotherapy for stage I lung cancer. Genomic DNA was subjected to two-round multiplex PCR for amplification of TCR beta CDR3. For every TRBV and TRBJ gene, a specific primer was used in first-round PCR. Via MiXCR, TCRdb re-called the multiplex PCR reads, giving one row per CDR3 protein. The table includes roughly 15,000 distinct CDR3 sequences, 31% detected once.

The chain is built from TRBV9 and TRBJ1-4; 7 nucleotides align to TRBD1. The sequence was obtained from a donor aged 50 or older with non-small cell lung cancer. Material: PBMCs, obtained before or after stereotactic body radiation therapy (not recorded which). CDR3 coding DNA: TGTGCCAGCAGCGTAGCCGAAGGACAGGCTAATGAAAAACTGTTTTTT. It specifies CASSVAEGQANEKLFF.